This paragraph covers one T cell receptor (beta chain) sequence. Its antigen remains unidentified. These data originate in a study of cytomegalovirus exposure and HLA in healthy donors. Study overall: Earlier, 95 million to 120 million unique TCR beta sequences were recovered from approximately 180 million T cells by an analysis.

General observations from the study: In a later analysis, at a false discovery rate of 0.05, 15,000 to 20,000 TCR beta sequences were associated with HLA alleles.

The PCR made use of 60 Vbeta and 13 Jbeta primers. Produced via immunoSEQ multiplex PCR; TCRdb's table is partial and in-frame only. The data hold 170,000 or so clones, with over 75% observed a single time. Material: PBMCs. The TCR comes from a man in his sixties in good health and CMV-seronegative.

The CDR3 protein is CASSLGSVATNEKLFF. In nucleotides, the CDR3 is TGTGCCAGCAGCTTAGGGTCAGTTGCAACTAATGAAAAACTGTTTTTT. The chain employs TRBV11-2 and TRBJ1-4; D gene unclear. V was trimmed by 1 base and J by 0 bases, leaving 9 bases between them. The germline V gene encodes CDR1 SGHAT and CDR2 FQNNGV. The CDR3 consists of 16 residues.